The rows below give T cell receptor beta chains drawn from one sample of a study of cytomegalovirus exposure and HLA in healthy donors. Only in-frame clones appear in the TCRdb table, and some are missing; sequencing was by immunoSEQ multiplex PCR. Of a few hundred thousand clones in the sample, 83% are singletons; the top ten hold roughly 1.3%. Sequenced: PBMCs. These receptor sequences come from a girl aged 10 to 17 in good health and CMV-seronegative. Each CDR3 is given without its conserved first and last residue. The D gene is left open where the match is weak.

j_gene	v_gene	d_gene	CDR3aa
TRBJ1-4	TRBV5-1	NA	ASSLDRGEEKLF
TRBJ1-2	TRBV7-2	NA	ASSLVRVGGYT
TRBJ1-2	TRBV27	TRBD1	ASSFAGQGKVYGYT
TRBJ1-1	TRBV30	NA	AWSQGPIWYTEAF
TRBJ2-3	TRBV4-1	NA	ASSRLHVTDTQY
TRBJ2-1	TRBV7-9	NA	ASSPEGTSYDEQF
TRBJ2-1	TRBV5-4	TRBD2	ASSSGTSGPYNEQF
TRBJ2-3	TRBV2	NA	ASSPGTGTQY
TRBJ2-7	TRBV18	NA	ASSRDTPTQPIEQY
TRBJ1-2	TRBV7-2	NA	ASSLESGNPYGYT
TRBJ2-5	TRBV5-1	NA	ASSLDGTYQETQY
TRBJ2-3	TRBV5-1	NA	ASSLGEWADTQY
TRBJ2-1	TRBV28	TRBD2	ASSLGGVEQF
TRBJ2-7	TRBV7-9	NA	ASSIQYEQY
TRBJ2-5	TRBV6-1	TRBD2	ASSEGWTRQETQY
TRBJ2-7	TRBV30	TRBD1	AWSADRGTGFNEQY
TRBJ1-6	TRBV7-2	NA	ASSLSSGVDSPLH
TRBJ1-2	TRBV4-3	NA	ASSGGPRYGYT
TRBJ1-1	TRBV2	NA	ASSEARWIQGNTEAF
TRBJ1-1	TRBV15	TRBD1	ATSSGTGGTEAF
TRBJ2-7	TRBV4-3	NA	ASSQDIGEHAYEQY
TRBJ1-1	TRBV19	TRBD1	ASSFRDRALTEAF
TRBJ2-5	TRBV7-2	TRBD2	ASSSGLAGVQETQY
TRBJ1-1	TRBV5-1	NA	ASSLFTDNTEAF
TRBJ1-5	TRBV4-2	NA	ASGGYSNQPQH
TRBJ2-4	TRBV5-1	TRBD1	ASSLLWTGVILAKNIQY
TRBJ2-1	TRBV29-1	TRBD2	SVRTSGRAKNEQF
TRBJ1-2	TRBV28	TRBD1	ASRETGGRKGYT
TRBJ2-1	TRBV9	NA	ASSVEAVVANEQF
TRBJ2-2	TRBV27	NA	ASSFGLLSGELF
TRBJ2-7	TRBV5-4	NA	ASSLHVQYEQY
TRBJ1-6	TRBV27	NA	ASSYPGYNSPLH
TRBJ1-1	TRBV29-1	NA	SVEQLNTEAF
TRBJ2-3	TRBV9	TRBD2	ASSVEGSGTRDTQY
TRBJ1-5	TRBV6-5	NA	ASSWQGGNQPQH
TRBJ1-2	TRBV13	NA	ASRVRGGVAYGYT